A selection of T cell receptor beta chains follows, all from one sample in a study of beta chain features in type 1 diabetes. Libraries were prepared by immunoSEQ multiplex PCR; TCRdb keeps only in-frame clonotypes and omits some of them. Among about 360,000 clones listed, about 12% were seen once. Sequencing input: naive CD4+ T cells from blood. These receptors were obtained from a young man in good health. Both conserved end residues are part of each CDR3. D genes are given only for firm matches. Size values are once, few and many counts, or a class for expanded clones, and some rows have none.

j_call clone_size d_call v_call cdr3_aa cdr3_nt
TRBJ1-5 - TRBD1 TRBV19 CASTHRGSQGPQHF TGTGCCAGTACTCACAGGGGTTCCCAAGGGCCCCAGCATTTT
TRBJ2-5 - - TRBV5-1 CASSWGGLGETQYF TGCGCCAGCAGCTGGGGAGGCCTTGGGGAGACCCAGTACTTC
TRBJ2-1 few - TRBV29-1 CSVVVRAGDEQFF TGCAGCGTTGTAGTCAGGGCCGGCGATGAGCAGTTCTTC
TRBJ1-5 - - TRBV5-4 CASSLGGGRNQPQHF TGTGCCAGCAGCTTGGGAGGGGGTCGGAATCAGCCCCAGCATTTT
TRBJ2-5 - TRBD1 TRBV5-1 CASSHWTGADETQYF TGCGCCAGCAGCCACTGGACAGGGGCTGATGAGACCCAGTACTTC
TRBJ2-5 - - TRBV7-2 CASSLGLQQETQYF TGTGCCAGCAGCTTAGGTCTACAGCAAGAGACCCAGTACTTC
TRBJ2-1 - TRBD1 TRBV28 CASSLPQGAYNEQFF TGTGCCAGCAGTTTACCACAGGGGGCCTACAATGAGCAGTTCTTC
TRBJ2-1 - - TRBV2 CASREDSYNEQFF TGTGCCAGCAGAGAAGACAGCTACAATGAGCAGTTCTTC
TRBJ1-2 few TRBD1 TRBV19 CASSFGTGFWANYGYTF TGTGCCAGTAGTTTCGGGACAGGGTTTTGGGCTAACTATGGCTACACCTTC
TRBJ2-1 - - TRBV11-2 CASSSGQPGGNEQFF TGTGCCAGCAGCTCAGGACAGCCTGGGGGCAATGAGCAGTTCTTC
TRBJ2-3 - TRBD2 TRBV5-5 CASSLVSGMEQYF TGTGCCAGCAGCTTGGTTAGCGGGATGGAGCAGTATTTT
TRBJ2-6 - TRBD2 TRBV28 CASSPGGGLSSGANVLTF TGTGCCAGCAGTCCCGGGGGGGGGCTGTCCTCTGGGGCCAACGTCCTGACTTTC
TRBJ2-7 few - TRBV9 CASSVAGAYEQYF TGTGCCAGCAGCGTAGCGGGGGCCTACGAGCAGTACTTC
TRBJ1-5 - - TRBV13 CASSLHGAQPQHF TGTGCCAGCAGCTTACACGGTGCACAGCCCCAGCATTTT
TRBJ1-2 - TRBD1 TRBV28 CAIHRGINYGYTF TGTGCCATTCACAGGGGGATTAACTATGGCTACACCTTC
TRBJ2-3 - - TRBV7-2 CASTPLGAEDTQYF TGTGCCAGCACCCCGCTAGGGGCCGAAGATACGCAGTATTTT
TRBJ2-5 - TRBD2 TRBV7-2 CASSLMAGGQETQYF TGTGCCAGCAGCTTAATGGCGGGGGGGCAAGAGACCCAGTACTTC
TRBJ1-5 - TRBD1 TRBV7-9 CASSPGTGPNQPQHF TGTGCCAGCAGCCCCGGGACAGGGCCCAATCAGCCCCAGCATTTT
TRBJ1-2 - TRBD1 TRBV28 CASSAGQRYGYTF TGTGCCAGCAGTGCGGGACAGAGGTATGGCTACACCTTC
TRBJ2-1 few - TRBV28 CASSFGGSRDEQFF TGTGCCAGCAGTTTTGGGGGGAGCCGGGATGAGCAGTTCTTC
TRBJ2-1 few TRBD2 TRBV5-4 CASSSGTSRGSNEQFF TGTGCCAGCAGCTCCGGGACTAGTCGGGGCAGCAATGAGCAGTTCTTC
TRBJ2-5 - - TRBV5-1 CASSWKGEETQYF TGCGCCAGCAGCTGGAAAGGGGAAGAGACCCAGTACTTC
TRBJ1-2 few TRBD1 TRBV7-2 CASSGTGGVHYGYTF TGTGCCAGCAGCGGTACAGGGGGCGTTCACTATGGCTACACCTTC
TRBJ2-7 - - TRBV6-5 CASSVQGGEQYF TGTGCCAGCAGTGTACAGGGTGGCGAGCAGTACTTC
TRBJ2-1 few TRBD1 TRBV7-9 CASSSTGGGNEQFF TGTGCCAGCAGCTCGACAGGGGGTGGCAATGAGCAGTTCTTC